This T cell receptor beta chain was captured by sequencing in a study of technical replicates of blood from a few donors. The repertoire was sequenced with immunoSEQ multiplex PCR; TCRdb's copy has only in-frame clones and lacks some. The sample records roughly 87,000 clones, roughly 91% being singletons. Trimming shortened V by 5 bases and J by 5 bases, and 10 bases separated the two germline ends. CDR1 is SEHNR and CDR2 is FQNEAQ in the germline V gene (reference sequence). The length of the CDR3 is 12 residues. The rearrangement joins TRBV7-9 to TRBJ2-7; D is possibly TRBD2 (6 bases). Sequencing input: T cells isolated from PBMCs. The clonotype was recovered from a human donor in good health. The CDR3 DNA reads TGTGCCAGCAGCCCAACTAGCAACGAGCAGTACTTC. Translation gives CASSPTSNEQYF.